This TCR beta chain was retrieved from a study of beta chain features in type 1 diabetes. Broader study findings: Any role of HLA type in TCRB rearrangement remained unresolved here. Among patients with Type 1 diabetes, TCRB CDR3s were moderately but significantly shorter in every one of the four CD4+ subsets.

As every portion of the isolated RNA was reverse transcribed, the sequencing read expressed TCRB transcripts. The assay was immunoSEQ multiplex PCR, and TCRdb's table has in-frame clones only and misses some. Of approximately 150,000 clones listed, about 13% are singletons. There are many counts of this clone. Its antigen is not identified. Based on CD45RO/CCR7/CD25/CD127/CD95/CD27, CD4+ regulatory, stem cell-like memory, naive and central memory cells were sorted. In germline, CDR1 is SGHRS, CDR2 YFSETQ. Trimming pared 2 bases from V and 6 bases from J, leaving 16 bases between. The CDR3 totals 15 residues.

This chain connects TRBV5-1 to TRBJ2-3; D perhaps matches TRBD2 (6 bases). The sequence was collected from a man younger than 30 with type 1 diabetes. Sequenced sample: central memory CD4+ T cells from blood. CDR3 residues: CASSFSSAPEDTQYF. CDR3 sequence (DNA): TGCGCCAGCAGCTTCTCTAGCGCTCCGGAGGATACGCAGTATTTT.